These T cell receptor beta chains were read from a single sample in a study of spatial heterogeneity in lung cancer. Each CDR3 protein is one row after TCRdb ran MiXCR on the 5' RACE reads. The table includes over 7,000 distinct CDR3 sequences, 7.5% to 10% detected once. This material consisted of normal lung tissue next to the tumor, taken at surgery. Receptors originate from a male donor with early-stage non-small cell lung cancer. The CDR3 runs from the conserved cysteine through the conserved F or W. The order of the fields is J gene, V gene, clone size, D gene, CDR3 DNA, CDR3 protein. D genes are given only for firm matches. The size entry is marked missing in some rows and otherwise reads once, few, many or a size class.

>TRBJ1-3|TRBV3-1|many|NA
TGTGCCAGCAGCCACGACAGAAGGAAGGACACCATATATTTT
CASSHDRRKDTIYF
>TRBJ2-7|TRBV5-4|NA|TRBD2
TGTGCCAGCAGCGGGGGACCTAGCGGGGGACCCTACGAGCAGTACTTC
CASSGGPSGGPYEQYF
>TRBJ2-7|TRBV27|many|TRBD1
TGTGCCAGCAGAACCGGGACAGGGAGCGAGCAGTACTTC
CASRTGTGSEQYF
>TRBJ1-2|TRBV20-1|many|NA
TGCAGTGCTGGAAGACAGCCTAACTATGGCTACACCTTC
CSAGRQPNYGYTF
>TRBJ1-1|TRBV18|NA|NA
TGTGCCAGCTCACCCATGGCGAACACTGAAGCTTTCTTT
CASSPMANTEAFF
>TRBJ1-2|TRBV24-1|medium-sized|TRBD1
TGTGCCACCAGTGATTGGACAGGGAGTGGCTACACCTTC
CATSDWTGSGYTF
>TRBJ2-5|TRBV28|medium-sized|TRBD2
TGTGCCAGCAGTTCCCCTAATACTAGCGGGAGAGAGACCCAGTACTTC
CASSSPNTSGRETQYF
>TRBJ2-7|TRBV7-9|many|NA
TGTGCCAGCAGCCCGACTAGCTACGAGCAGTACTTC
CASSPTSYEQYF
>TRBJ2-7|TRBV4-2|NA|TRBD1
TGTGCCAGCAGCCCCGGGACAGGCAGAACCTACGAGCAGTACTTC
CASSPGTGRTYEQYF
>TRBJ2-2|TRBV5-1|many|TRBD2
TGCGCCAGCAGCCGGACTAGCCGCACCGGGGAGCTGTTTTTT
CASSRTSRTGELFF
>TRBJ1-5|TRBV4-1|medium-sized|TRBD1
TGCGCCAGCAGCTTTTGGACAGGGTCCCAGCCCCAGCATTTT
CASSFWTGSQPQHF
>TRBJ2-7|TRBV6-6|many|TRBD1
TGTGCCAGCAGCCAAGGGACAGCCTACGAGCAGTACTTC
CASSQGTAYEQYF
>TRBJ2-3|TRBV20-1|many|NA
TGCAGTTCCCTGGGACAAGGCACAGATACGCAGTATTTT
CSSLGQGTDTQYF
>TRBJ2-7|TRBV20-1|many|NA
TGCAGTGCGCGCTCCGACTCCACCCCGGAGGAGCAGTACTTC
CSARSDSTPEEQYF
>TRBJ2-5|TRBV7-2|many|NA
TGTGCCAGCAGCTTGGGGCCGGCCAGCCAAGAGACCCAGTACTTC
CASSLGPASQETQYF
>TRBJ2-5|TRBV5-1|many|NA
TGCGCCAGCAGCTTGGGGCTACAAGAGACCCAGTACTTC
CASSLGLQETQYF
>TRBJ2-3|TRBV9|many|NA
TGTGCCAGCAGCGTAGAACAGCGGACAGATACGCAGTATTTT
CASSVEQRTDTQYF
>TRBJ1-5|TRBV27|many|NA
TGTGCCAGCAGTTTATCCGGGGGAGGCAATCAGCCCCAGCATTTT
CASSLSGGGNQPQHF
>TRBJ2-3|TRBV20-1|many|NA
TGCAGTGCTTTCGGGACTCCTGCCGGGCCAGATACGCAGTATTTT
CSAFGTPAGPDTQYF
>TRBJ2-7|TRBV10-2|medium-sized|NA
TGTGCCAGCTTGGCGCCGGACGGCGACGAGCAGTACTTC
CASLAPDGDEQYF
>TRBJ1-2|TRBV12-3/TRBV12-4|many|NA
TGTGCCAGCAGTTCCACGGGCTATGGCTACACCTTC
CASSSTGYGYTF
>TRBJ2-3|TRBV7-9|many|TRBD2
TGTGCCAGCCTCCAGCGGGGGAGCACAGATACGCAGTATTTT
CASLQRGSTDTQYF
>TRBJ1-1|TRBV5-6|medium-sized|NA
TGTGCCAGCAGCCCCCGGACGGGCCCACAATCTGAAGCTTTCTTT
CASSPRTGPQSEAFF